This T cell receptor beta chain was obtained from a study of T cells after yellow fever vaccination. This clonotype has a count of ten or more. TCRdb re-called the 5' RACE reads through MiXCR, storing one row per CDR3 protein. Here the sample spans tens of thousands of distinct CDR3 sequences, roughly 7% being singletons. This CDR3 contains 15 residues. V gave up 4 bases and J gave up 0 bases; unmatched junction bases: 3. Germline values: CDR1 SEHNR, CDR2 FQNEAQ (reference sequence). This sequence was found in a man younger than 35 who received the YFV17D yellow fever vaccine. The chain carries TRBV7-9 and TRBJ2-3; TRBD2 aligns across 8 bases. Sequenced here: CD8+ T cells sorted from PBMCs, sampled more than 14 days after the first yellow fever vaccination. CDR3 in amino acids: CASSSPGGSTDTQYF. The CDR3 nucleotides read TGTGCCAGCAGCTCACCGGGGGGGAGCACAGATACGCAGTATTTT.